This TCR beta chain was sequenced for a study of PD-1 blockade in mismatch repair-deficient tumors (dated by TCRdb to about 2017). Turning to the overall study: Between September 2013 and September 2016, the trial enrolled about 93 consecutive patients with roughly 13 mismatch repair-deficient cancer types, every one of whom had been previously treated and was progressing. Tumor-associated T cell clones were tracked in the peripheral blood of patients responding to PD-1 blockade by deep sequencing of TCR CDR3 regions.

Turning to this clone: Its antigen is still unknown. One base away there is no much larger clone; base qualities are not given.

Library preparation employed the immunoSEQ multiplex PCR assay. TCRdb obtained this table from immuneACCESS and retained in-frame rearrangements with V and J assigned. These tables miss some clones; where compared with another copy, unresolved V genes account for less than half of the shortfall, and the remainder is unexplained. Here the sample has some 120,000 clones; more than 70% occur a single time. The top ten clonotypes cover 10% to 15% of the sample. Here is what the overall study found, with its caveats: Clones residing in the tumor, which were often undetectable in blood before treatment, expanded quickly after pembrolizumab and then contracted, generally before radiologic responses.

Counted from cysteine to phenylalanine, this CDR3 has 15 amino acids. Only CDR3 DNA is held: 45 bases, read in frame from base 1. According to the germline V gene (reference sequence), CDR1 reads PRHDT and CDR2 reads FYEKMQ. V loses 5 bases, J loses 0 bases, and the germline ends lie 10 bases apart. For each enrolled patient, mismatch repair deficiency was established using either polymerase chain reaction or immunohistochemistry. TCR sequencing was carried out for a few patients who responded to pembrolizumab therapy. Pembrolizumab PD-1 blockade was prospectively tested in advanced mismatch repair-deficient cancers, regardless of tissue of origin, in the phase II trial. Peripheral blood T cell samples were gathered serially, both before PD-1 blockade started and at multiple time points afterward. Blood sampling times were reported as weeks after the first pembrolizumab dose.

This clonotype originated in an adult with mismatch repair-deficient cancer. The sequence links TRBV13 to TRBJ2-2; confidence is insufficient to name the D gene. The sample consisted of peripheral blood, taken roughly 67 weeks after starting pembrolizumab. CDR3 sequence: CASSLTDSNTGELFF. The DNA reads TGTGCCAGCAGCCTAACAGACTCGAACACCGGGGAGCTGTTTTTT.